These 23 T cell receptor beta chains originate from one sample sequenced in a study of T-cell reconstitution after alpha-beta-depleted transplantation in children. It was with unique molecular identifiers that the TCRbeta library was prepared. TCRdb independently ran MiXCR on the PCR reads; one entry per CDR3 protein. This table holds a few hundred thousand distinct CDR3 sequences, over 40% found once. The source was PBMCs, collected before TCRalphabeta/CD19-depleted stem cell transplant. The receptor set was obtained from a girl aged 2-10 years with aplastic anemia, due to receive a stem cell transplant.

V usage is TRBV2 and J usage is TRBJ2-1, with TRBD2 as a possible D gene (6 bases). This CDR3 comprises 13 residues. V was cut by 6 bases and J by 0 bases, with 6 bases left in between. CDR1 SNHLY and CDR2 FYNNEI come from the germline V gene. The CDR3 coding sequence is TGTGCCAGCAGGGAGGGCTCCTACAATGAGCAGTTCTTC. Amino acids: CASREGSYNEQFF.

This clonotype has just a few counts. This sequence joins TRBV11-2 and TRBJ1-4; 9 bases are shared with TRBD1. V gave up 5 bases and J gave up 10 bases; unmatched junction bases: 11. This CDR3 has 15 residues. Germline V gives CDR1 SGHAT, CDR2 FQNNGV. The DNA for the CDR3 is TGTGCCAGCAGCCCTCCCGGGACAGGGCCGGGAAAACTGTTTTTT. Its protein is CASSPPGTGPGKLFF. Combining the CDR3 with reference TRBV11-2 and TRBJ1-4 gives the whole variable domain EAGVAQSPRYKIIEKRQSVAFWCNPISGHATLYWYQQILGQGPKLLIQFQNNGVVDDSQLPKDRFSAERLKGVDSTLKIQPAKLEDSAVYLCASSPPGTGPGKLFFGSGTQLSVL.

V and J are TRBV20-1 and TRBJ2-3; TRBD2 aligns across 8 bases. V dropped 6 bases and J dropped 5; count of bases not matched to a gene: 16. Per the germline V gene, CDR1 is DFQATT and CDR2 is SNEGSKA (reference sequence). This CDR3 is 16 amino acids long. CDR3 region: CSASLRGPAGEDTQYF. CDR3 bases: TGCAGTGCAAGTCTCCGGGGTCCAGCGGGGGAAGATACGCAGTATTTT.

The J gene is TRBJ2-5, the V gene TRBV6-5; 7 bases agree with TRBD2. V lost 3 bases, J lost 5 bases, and 6 bases stayed unmatched. Germline assignment: CDR1 MNHEY and CDR2 SVGAGI. CDR3 length: 14 residues. The CDR3 DNA reads TGTGCCAGCAGTTATCGCGGGGGACGGGAGACCCAGTACTTC. Translated: CASSYRGGRETQYF.

The chain employs TRBV28 and TRBJ2-7, with D tentatively TRBD2 (6 bases). Trimming took 4 bases from V and 0 from J, leaving 10 bases between them. Germline V gene sequence: CDR1 MDHEN, CDR2 SYDVKM. CDR3 length equals 14 residues. CDR3 DNA sequence: TGTGCCAGCAGTTGGCGGGGAAACTCCTACGAGCAGTACTTC. Translated, it gives CASSWRGNSYEQYF.

CDR3 sequence: CASSLGLSSSYNEQFF. In nucleotides, the CDR3 is TGCGCCAGCAGCTTGGGACTCTCGAGCTCCTACAATGAGCAGTTCTTC. The chain links TRBV5-1 to TRBJ2-1, with D unclear. Per germline, CDR1 SGHRS and CDR2 YFSETQ. Deletions cut 0 bases from V and 0 bases from J, with 10 bases between. The CDR3 contains 16 residues.

The chain is built from TRBV20-1 and TRBJ2-3; D may be TRBD1 (6 bases). The CDR3 runs 17 residues. CDR1 DFQATT and CDR2 SNEGSKA come from the germline V gene (reference sequence). Trimming took 6 bases from V and 4 from J, leaving 26 bases between them. The CDR3 DNA sequence: TGCAGTGCAACCTCCATTGATTCAGGGGCGATGTCAGATACGCAGTATTTT. This codes for CSATSIDSGAMSDTQYF.

This clonotype was counted once. This chain connects TRBV30 to TRBJ2-5; no firm D call. Trimming took off 3 bases at V and 0 bases at J, with 5 bases between the two ends. CDR3 length: 12 residues. Germline V gene data show CDR1 as GTSNPN and CDR2 as SVGIG (reference sequence). The CDR3 nucleotides are TGTGCCTGGAGAGAAAACCAAGAGACCCAGTACTTC. It codes for CAWRENQETQYF.

The chain has TRBV20-1 and TRBJ2-3; 8 bases are shared with TRBD2. Germline CDR1 is DFQATT and CDR2 is SNEGSKA (reference sequence). The CDR3 spans 13 residues. The V and J ends lost 7 bases and 5 bases, in that order; junction bases with no gene match: 8. The CDR3 protein is CSVGLAAIDTQYF. In DNA, the CDR3 is TGCAGTGTCGGACTAGCCGCTATAGATACGCAGTATTTT.

This chain links TRBV4-2 with TRBJ2-1, with 9 bases that match TRBD2. Trimming removed 2 bases from V and 9 bases from J; junction bases left unmatched: 23. The CDR3 extends over 20 amino acids. Germline-derived CDR1 and CDR2 are LGHNA and YNFKEQ. Here the CDR3 DNA reads TGTGCCAGCAGCCAAACCAGCGGGGGGCCGAGCCTAGGCCCCTTCGGTGAGCAGTTCTTC. It encodes CASSQTSGGPSLGPFGEQFF.

This clonotype was picked up many times. The gene calls are TRBV20-1 and TRBJ1-2; 10 bases fit TRBD1. Losses at the gene ends were 5 bases for V and 2 bases for J; bases not matched to a gene: 2. This CDR3 is built from 13 residues. Germline V gene sequence: CDR1 DFQATT, CDR2 SNEGSKA (reference sequence). The CDR3 loop is CSAQTGGNYGYTF. The CDR3 coding sequence is TGCAGTGCTCAGACAGGGGGCAACTATGGCTACACCTTC.

This clonotype was detected many times. This chain uses TRBV28 with TRBJ1-5; D is unresolved. This CDR3 region has 15 residues. The germline V and J ends were trimmed by 6 bases and 0 bases, with 12 bases remaining between them. CDR1 is MDHEN, CDR2 SYDVKM, per germline. The CDR3 coding sequence is TGTGCCAGCAGCCCGAAAGGGAGTAGCAATCAGCCCCAGCATTTT. Translation gives CASSPKGSSNQPQHF.

The rearrangement uses TRBV29-1 and TRBJ2-5; D is unclear. Trimming stripped 1 base from V and 5 bases from J, with 14 bases between. The germline V gene has CDR1 SQVTM and CDR2 ANQGSEA. The CDR3 is made up of 14 amino acids. CDR3 nucleotide sequence: TGCAGCGTTGAAGCCCCCTGGCCCGGGGAGACCCAGTACTTC. This gives the protein CSVEAPWPGETQYF.

In this sample, this clonotype turned up many times. V is TRBV10-3 and J is TRBJ2-4, with TRBD2 matching over 8 bases. This CDR3 is 12 amino acids long. Trimming cost V 8 bases and J 8 bases; bases outside gene matches: 5. CDR1 is ENHRY and CDR2 is SYGVKD in the germline V gene. CDR3 sequence: CAIGRRGDIQYF. Written as DNA, the CDR3 is TGTGCCATCGGCAGGCGGGGGGACATTCAGTACTTC.

This clonotype came up a few times. This chain connects TRBV4-2 to TRBJ1-6, with 7 nucleotides matching TRBD1. Trimming removed 1 base from V and 6 bases from J; junction bases left unmatched: 6. The germline CDR1 and CDR2 sequences are LGHNA and YNFKEQ. The CDR3 extends over 16 amino acids. The CDR3 protein is CASSQAFRQGNSPLHF. DNA of the CDR3: TGTGCCAGCAGCCAAGCTTTCAGACAGGGTAATTCACCCCTCCACTTT.

V usage is TRBV20-1 and J usage is TRBJ1-4, with 7 bases lining up with TRBD1. The CDR3 runs 15 residues. The V gene's germline CDR1 is DFQATT and CDR2 SNEGSKA (reference sequence). Losses at the gene ends were 0 bases for V and 6 bases for J; bases not matched to a gene: 7. The CDR3 reads CSARDRARGYEKLFF. CDR3 nucleotide sequence: TGCAGTGCTAGAGATCGTGCCAGGGGGTATGAAAAACTGTTTTTT.

This clonotype has a count of ten or more. The chain is built from TRBV5-1 and TRBJ2-7; 11 bases map to TRBD2. CDR1 is SGHRS, CDR2 YFSETQ, per germline. J gave up 2 bases and V 5 bases, and 6 bases lay outside the gene matches. This CDR3 spans 15 amino acids. CDR3 residues: CASSPLAGGPYEQYF. CDR3 DNA sequence: TGCGCCAGCAGTCCGCTAGCGGGGGGCCCCTACGAGCAGTACTTC.

This clonotype has at least ten counts. The chain employs TRBV29-1 and TRBJ2-4; D is possibly TRBD2 (5 bases). The CDR3 is 12 amino acids. CDR1 and CDR2 from the germline V gene are SQVTM and ANQGSEA. Trimming shortened V by 1 base and J by 10 bases, and 11 bases separated the two germline ends. CDR3 sequence (DNA): TGCAGCGTTGAAGGGTTGGACTCAATTCAGTACTTC. Amino acid sequence: CSVEGLDSIQYF.

This clonotype has ten or more counts. This rearrangement joins TRBV29-1 to TRBJ2-1; TRBD2 is a possible D gene (5 bases). This CDR3 region has 13 residues. The V end was cut by 7 bases, the J end by 3 bases, with 13 bases between. The germline CDR1 and CDR2 sequences are SQVTM and ANQGSEA. CDR3 DNA sequence: TGCAGCGCCCTTGTTAGCGACTACAATGAGCAGTTCTTC. Translated, it gives CSALVSDYNEQFF.

The chain couples TRBV20-1 to TRBJ2-1, with D tentatively TRBD2 (6 bases). The germline V gene encodes CDR1 DFQATT and CDR2 SNEGSKA (reference sequence). V dropped 6 bases and J dropped 0 bases, with 12 bases sitting between them. The CDR3 is 14 amino acids. The chain's CDR3 is CSAGRGVSYNEQFF. The CDR3 DNA follows: TGCAGTGCCGGGCGCGGGGTCTCCTACAATGAGCAGTTCTTC.

This chain uses TRBV6-2 or TRBV6-3 with TRBJ1-5, with 11 bases lining up with TRBD1. V was clipped by 6 bases and J by 6 bases; unmatched bases: 7. The CDR3 has 15 residues. Germline V gene lookup returns CDR1 MNHEY and CDR2 SVGEGT. The CDR3 bases are TGTGCCAGCAGGGTGGACAGGGGGCTTGGTCAGCCCCAGCATTTT. Translated, it gives CASRVDRGLGQPQHF.

This chain connects TRBV5-6 to TRBJ1-2; no firm D call. Germline CDR1 SGHDT, CDR2 YYEEEE. Trimming took off 6 bases at V and 4 bases at J, with 7 bases between the two ends. The CDR3 consists of 11 residues. CDR3 amino acids: CASTGAYGYTF. CDR3 coding DNA: TGTGCCAGCACCGGAGCCTATGGCTACACCTTC.

The sample holds a few counts of this clonotype. The V gene is TRBV3-1, the J gene TRBJ2-1; 7 bases align to TRBD1. V trimming: 0 bases; J trimming: 3 bases; junction bases outside the gene matches: 5. Germline V gives CDR1 LGHDT, CDR2 YNNKEL (reference sequence). The CDR3 totals 16 residues. CDR3 loop: CASSQDHRGLYNEQFF. In DNA, the CDR3 is TGTGCCAGCAGCCAAGACCACAGGGGTCTCTACAATGAGCAGTTCTTC.